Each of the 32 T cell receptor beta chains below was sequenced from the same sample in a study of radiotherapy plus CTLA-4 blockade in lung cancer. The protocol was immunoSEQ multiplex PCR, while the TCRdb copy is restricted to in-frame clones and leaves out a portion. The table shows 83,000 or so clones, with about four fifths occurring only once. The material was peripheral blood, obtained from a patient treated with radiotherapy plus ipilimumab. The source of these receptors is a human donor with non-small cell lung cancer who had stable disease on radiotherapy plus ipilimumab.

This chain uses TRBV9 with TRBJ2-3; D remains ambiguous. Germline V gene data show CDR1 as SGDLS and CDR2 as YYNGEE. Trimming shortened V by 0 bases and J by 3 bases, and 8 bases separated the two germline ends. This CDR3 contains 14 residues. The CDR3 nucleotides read TGTGCCAGCAGCGTAGTAAAAGTGACAGATACGCAGTATTTT. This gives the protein CASSVVKVTDTQYF.

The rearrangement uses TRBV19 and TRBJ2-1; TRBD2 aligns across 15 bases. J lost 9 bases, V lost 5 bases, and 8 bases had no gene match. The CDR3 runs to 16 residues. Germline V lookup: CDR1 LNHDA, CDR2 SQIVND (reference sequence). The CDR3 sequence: CASSSRTSGRATEQFF. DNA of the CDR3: TGTGCCAGTAGTTCCCGGACTAGCGGGAGGGCGACTGAGCAGTTCTTC. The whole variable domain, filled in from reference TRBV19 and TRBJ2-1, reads DGGITQSPKYLFRKEGQNVTLSCEQNLNHDAMYWYRQDPGQGLRLIYYSQIVNDFQKGDIAEGYSVSREKKESFPLTVTSAQKNPTAFYLCASSSRTSGRATEQFFGPGTRLTVL.

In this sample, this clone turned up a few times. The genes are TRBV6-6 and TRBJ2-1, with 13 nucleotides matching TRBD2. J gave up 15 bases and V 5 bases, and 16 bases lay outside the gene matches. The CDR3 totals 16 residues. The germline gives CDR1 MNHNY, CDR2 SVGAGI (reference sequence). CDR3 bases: TGTGCCAGCAGTCAACTGAGACTAGCGGGGGGTGGAATGGCGTTCTTC. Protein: CASSQLRLAGGGMAFF.

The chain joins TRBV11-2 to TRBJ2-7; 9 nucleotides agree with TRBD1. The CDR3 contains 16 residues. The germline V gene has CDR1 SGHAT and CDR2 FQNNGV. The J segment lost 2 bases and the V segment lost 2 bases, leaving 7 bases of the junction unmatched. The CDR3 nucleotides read TGTGCCAGCAGCTTATTGGGCGGGACAGGGACCTACGAGCAGTACTTC. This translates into CASSLLGGTGTYEQYF.

CDR3: CASSFRLAGVSGEQFF. CDR3 in DNA: TGTGCCAGCAGCTTTCGACTAGCGGGAGTCTCTGGTGAGCAGTTCTTC. The chain couples TRBV13 to TRBJ2-1; 12 bases line up with TRBD2. CDR1 is PRHDT, CDR2 FYEKMQ, per germline (reference sequence). The trim removed 3 bases at V and 9 bases at J, leaving 9 bases unmatched. The CDR3 loop spans 16 amino acids.

The CDR3 DNA sequence: TGTGCCAGCAGCTTCGCTCGGTCTGAAGCTTTCTTT. It is translated as CASSFARSEAFF. The chain couples TRBV7-9 to TRBJ1-1; D call uncertain. CDR1 is SEHNR, CDR2 FQNEAQ, per germline (reference sequence). The V gene lost 3 bases and the J gene lost 6 bases, with 8 bases spanning the gap. This CDR3 region has 12 residues.

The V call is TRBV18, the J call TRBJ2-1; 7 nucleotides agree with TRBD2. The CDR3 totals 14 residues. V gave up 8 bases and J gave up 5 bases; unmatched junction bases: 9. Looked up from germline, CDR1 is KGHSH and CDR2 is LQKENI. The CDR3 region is CASASLAANNEQFF. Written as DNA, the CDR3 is TGTGCCAGCGCGAGCCTAGCGGCAAACAATGAGCAGTTCTTC. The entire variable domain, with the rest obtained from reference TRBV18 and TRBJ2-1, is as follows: NAGVMQNPRHLVRRRGQEARLRCSPMKGHSHVYWYRQLPEEGLKFMVYLQKENIIDESGMPKERFSAEFPKEGPSILRIQQVVRGDSAAYFCASASLAANNEQFFGPGTRLTVL.

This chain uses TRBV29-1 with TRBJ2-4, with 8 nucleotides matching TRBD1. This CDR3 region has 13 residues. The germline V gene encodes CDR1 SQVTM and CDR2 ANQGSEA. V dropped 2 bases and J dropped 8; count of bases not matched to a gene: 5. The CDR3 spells CSVEPDRGDIQYF. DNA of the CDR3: TGCAGCGTTGAACCCGACAGGGGAGACATTCAGTACTTC.

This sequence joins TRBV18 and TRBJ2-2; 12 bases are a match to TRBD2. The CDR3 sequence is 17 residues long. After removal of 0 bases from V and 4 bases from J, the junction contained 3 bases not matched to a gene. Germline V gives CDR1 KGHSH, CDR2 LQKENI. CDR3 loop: CASSPPASGRGTGELFF. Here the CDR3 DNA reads TGTGCCAGCTCACCACCAGCTAGCGGGAGGGGCACCGGGGAGCTGTTTTTT.

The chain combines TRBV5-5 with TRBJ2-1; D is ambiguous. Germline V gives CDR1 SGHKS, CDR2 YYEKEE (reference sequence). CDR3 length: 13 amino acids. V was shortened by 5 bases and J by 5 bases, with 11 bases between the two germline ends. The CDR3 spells CASSYPGNNEQFF. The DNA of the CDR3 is TGTGCCAGCAGTTATCCTGGGAACAATGAGCAGTTCTTC.

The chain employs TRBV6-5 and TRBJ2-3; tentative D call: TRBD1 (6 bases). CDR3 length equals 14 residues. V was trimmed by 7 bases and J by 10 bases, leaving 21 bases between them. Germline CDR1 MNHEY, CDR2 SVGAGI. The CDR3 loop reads CASTPPGHTAAQYF. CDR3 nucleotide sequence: TGTGCCAGCACCCCCCCGGGACACACAGCGGCGCAGTATTTT.

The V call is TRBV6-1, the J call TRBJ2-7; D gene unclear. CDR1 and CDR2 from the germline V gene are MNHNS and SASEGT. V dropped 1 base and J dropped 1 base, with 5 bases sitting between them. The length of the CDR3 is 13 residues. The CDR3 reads CASSEGISYEQYF. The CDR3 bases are TGTGCCAGCAGTGAAGGGATTTCCTACGAGCAGTACTTC.

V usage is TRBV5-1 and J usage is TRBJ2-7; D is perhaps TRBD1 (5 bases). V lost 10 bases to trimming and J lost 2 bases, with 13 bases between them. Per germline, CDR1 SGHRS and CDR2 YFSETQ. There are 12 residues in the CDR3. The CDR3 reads CAGRQCPYEQYF. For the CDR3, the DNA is TGCGCCGGTCGACAGTGCCCCTACGAGCAGTACTTC.

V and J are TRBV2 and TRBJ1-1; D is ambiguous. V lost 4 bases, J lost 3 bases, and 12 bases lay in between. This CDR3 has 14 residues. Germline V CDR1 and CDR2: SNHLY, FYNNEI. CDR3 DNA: TGTGCCAGCAGTGTTGGTTTGGGTTACACTGAAGCTTTCTTT. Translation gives CASSVGLGYTEAFF. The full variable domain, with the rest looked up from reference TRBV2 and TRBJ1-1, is EPEVTQTPSHQVTQMGQEVILRCVPISNHLYFYWYRQILGQKVEFLVSFYNNEISEKSEIFDDQFSVERPDGSNFTLKIRSTKLEDSAMYFCASSVGLGYTEAFFGQGTRLTVV.

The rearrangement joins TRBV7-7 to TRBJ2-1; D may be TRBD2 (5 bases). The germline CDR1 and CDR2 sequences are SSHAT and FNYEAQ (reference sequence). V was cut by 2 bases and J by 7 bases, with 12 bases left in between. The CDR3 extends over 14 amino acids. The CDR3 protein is CASSLLSGLNEQFF. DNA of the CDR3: TGTGCCAGCAGCTTATTATCCGGACTGAATGAGCAGTTCTTC.

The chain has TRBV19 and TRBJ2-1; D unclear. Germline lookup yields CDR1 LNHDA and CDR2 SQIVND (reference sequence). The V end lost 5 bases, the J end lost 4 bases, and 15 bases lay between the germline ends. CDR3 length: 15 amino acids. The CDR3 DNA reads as TGTGCCAGTAGTTTCGGGCTCAGGCAGTACAATGAGCAGTTCTTC. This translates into CASSFGLRQYNEQFF.

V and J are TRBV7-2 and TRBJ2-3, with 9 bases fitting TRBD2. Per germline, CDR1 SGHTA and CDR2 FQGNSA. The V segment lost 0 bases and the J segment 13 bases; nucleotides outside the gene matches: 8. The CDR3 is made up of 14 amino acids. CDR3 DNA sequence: TGTGCCAGCAGCTTAGCCCAGACTAGCGGCCAAGAGTATTTT. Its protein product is CASSLAQTSGQEYF.

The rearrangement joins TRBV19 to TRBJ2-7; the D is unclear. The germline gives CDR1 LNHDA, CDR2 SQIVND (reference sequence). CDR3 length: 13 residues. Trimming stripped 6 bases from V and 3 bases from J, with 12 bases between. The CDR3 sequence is CASSDDLNYEQYF. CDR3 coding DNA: TGTGCCAGTAGCGACGACCTGAACTACGAGCAGTACTTC.

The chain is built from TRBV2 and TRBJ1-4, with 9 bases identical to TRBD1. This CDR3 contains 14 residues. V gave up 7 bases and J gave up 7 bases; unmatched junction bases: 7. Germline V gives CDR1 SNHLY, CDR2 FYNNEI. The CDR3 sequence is CASNKQGAGEKLFF. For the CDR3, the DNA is TGTGCCAGCAACAAACAGGGGGCGGGTGAAAAACTGTTTTTT.

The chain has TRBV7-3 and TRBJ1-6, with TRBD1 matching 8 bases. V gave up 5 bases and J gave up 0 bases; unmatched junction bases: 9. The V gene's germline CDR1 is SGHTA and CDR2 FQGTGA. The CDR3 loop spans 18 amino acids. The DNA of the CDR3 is TGTGCCAGCAGCCATCCTCCGGGACAGGTCTCCTATAATTCACCCCTCCACTTT. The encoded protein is CASSHPPGQVSYNSPLHF.

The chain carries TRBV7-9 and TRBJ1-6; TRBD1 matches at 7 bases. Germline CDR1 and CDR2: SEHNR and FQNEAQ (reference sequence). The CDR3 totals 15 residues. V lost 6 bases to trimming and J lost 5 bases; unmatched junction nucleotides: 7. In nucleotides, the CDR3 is TGTGCCAGCAGGCCCGAGGGGGCGAATAATTCACCCCTCCACTTT. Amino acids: CASRPEGANNSPLHF.

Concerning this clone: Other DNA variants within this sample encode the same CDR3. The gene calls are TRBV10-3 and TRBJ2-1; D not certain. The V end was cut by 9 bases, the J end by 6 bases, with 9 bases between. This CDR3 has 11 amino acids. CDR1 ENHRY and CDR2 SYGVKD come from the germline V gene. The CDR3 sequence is CAIGRANEQFF. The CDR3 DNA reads TGTGCCATTGGAAGAGCCAATGAGCAGTTCTTC.

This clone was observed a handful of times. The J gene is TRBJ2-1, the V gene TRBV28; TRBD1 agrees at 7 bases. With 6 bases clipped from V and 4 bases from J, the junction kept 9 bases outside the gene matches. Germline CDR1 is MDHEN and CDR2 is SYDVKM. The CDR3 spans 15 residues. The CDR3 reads CASRPRTGRYNEQFF. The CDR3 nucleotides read TGTGCCAGCAGACCCAGGACAGGACGTTACAATGAGCAGTTCTTC.

CDR3 bases: TGTGCCAGCAGCTTAGGGAGTGGGGGTAACACTGAAGCTTTCTTT. Translation gives CASSLGSGGNTEAFF. The V and J genes are TRBV7-3 and TRBJ1-1; D might be TRBD1 (5 bases). V gave up 2 bases and J gave up 2 bases, with 12 bases separating them. CDR3 length: 15 residues. Germline CDR1 is SGHTA and CDR2 is FQGTGA.

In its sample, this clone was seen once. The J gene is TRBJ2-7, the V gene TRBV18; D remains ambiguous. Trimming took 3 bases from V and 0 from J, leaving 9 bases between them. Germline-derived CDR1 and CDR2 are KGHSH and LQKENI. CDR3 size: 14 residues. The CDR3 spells CASSPEVNSYEQYF. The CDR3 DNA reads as TGTGCCAGCTCACCCGAAGTAAACTCCTACGAGCAGTACTTC.

CDR3 sequence reads: CATSRTVNTEAFF. CDR3 sequence (DNA): TGTGCCACCAGCCGCACAGTGAACACTGAAGCTTTCTTT. The gene calls are TRBV15 and TRBJ1-1; no reliable D call. CDR3 size: 13 residues. Trimming shortened V by 5 bases and J by 0 bases, and 7 bases separated the two germline ends. Germline V gene sequence: CDR1 LNHNV, CDR2 YYDKDF (reference sequence).

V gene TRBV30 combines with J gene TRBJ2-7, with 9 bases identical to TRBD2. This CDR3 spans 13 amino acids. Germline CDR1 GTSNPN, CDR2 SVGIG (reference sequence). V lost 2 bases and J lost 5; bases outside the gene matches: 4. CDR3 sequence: CAWSLQRGDEQYF. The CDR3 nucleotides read TGTGCCTGGAGTTTACAGCGGGGGGACGAGCAGTACTTC.

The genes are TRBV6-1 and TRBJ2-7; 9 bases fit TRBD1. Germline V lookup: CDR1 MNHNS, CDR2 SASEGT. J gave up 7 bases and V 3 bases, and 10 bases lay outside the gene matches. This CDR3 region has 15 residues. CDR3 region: CASSDPGQGPGEQYF. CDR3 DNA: TGTGCCAGCAGTGACCCGGGACAGGGACCTGGGGAGCAGTACTTC.

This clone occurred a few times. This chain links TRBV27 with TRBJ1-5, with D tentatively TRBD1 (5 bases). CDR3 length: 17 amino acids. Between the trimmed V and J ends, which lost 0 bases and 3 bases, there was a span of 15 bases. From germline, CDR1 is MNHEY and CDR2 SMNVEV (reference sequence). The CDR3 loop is CASSLSFAGRDNQPQHF. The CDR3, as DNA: TGTGCCAGCAGTTTATCGTTCGCAGGGCGAGACAATCAGCCCCAGCATTTT.

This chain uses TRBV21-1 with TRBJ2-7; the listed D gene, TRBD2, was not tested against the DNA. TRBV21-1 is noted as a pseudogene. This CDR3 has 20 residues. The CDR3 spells CASSKRGGSRQLAGTYEQYF. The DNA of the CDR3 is TGTGCCAGCAGCAAAAGGGGGGGCTCCAGGCAGCTAGCGGGAACATACGAGCAGTACTTC.

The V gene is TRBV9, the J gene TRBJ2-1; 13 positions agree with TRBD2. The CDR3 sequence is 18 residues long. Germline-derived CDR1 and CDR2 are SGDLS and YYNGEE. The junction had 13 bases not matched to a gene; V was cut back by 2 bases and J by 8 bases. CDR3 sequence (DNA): TGTGCCAGCAGCGTGGGTGGACTAGCGGGGGCCCCGGGAGATGAGCAGTTCTTC. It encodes CASSVGGLAGAPGDEQFF. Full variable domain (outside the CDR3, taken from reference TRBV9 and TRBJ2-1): DSGVTQTPKHLITATGQRVTLRCSPRSGDLSVYWYQQSLDQGLQFLIQYYNGEERAKGNILERFSAQQFPDLHSELNLSSLELGDSALYFCASSVGGLAGAPGDEQFFGPGTRLTVL.

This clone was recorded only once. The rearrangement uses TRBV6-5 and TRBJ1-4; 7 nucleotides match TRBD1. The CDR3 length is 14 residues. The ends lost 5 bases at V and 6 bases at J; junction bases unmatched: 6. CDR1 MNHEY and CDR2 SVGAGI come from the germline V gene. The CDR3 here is CASSRQGGDEKLFF. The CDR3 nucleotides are TGTGCCAGCAGTCGACAGGGAGGGGATGAAAAACTGTTTTTT.